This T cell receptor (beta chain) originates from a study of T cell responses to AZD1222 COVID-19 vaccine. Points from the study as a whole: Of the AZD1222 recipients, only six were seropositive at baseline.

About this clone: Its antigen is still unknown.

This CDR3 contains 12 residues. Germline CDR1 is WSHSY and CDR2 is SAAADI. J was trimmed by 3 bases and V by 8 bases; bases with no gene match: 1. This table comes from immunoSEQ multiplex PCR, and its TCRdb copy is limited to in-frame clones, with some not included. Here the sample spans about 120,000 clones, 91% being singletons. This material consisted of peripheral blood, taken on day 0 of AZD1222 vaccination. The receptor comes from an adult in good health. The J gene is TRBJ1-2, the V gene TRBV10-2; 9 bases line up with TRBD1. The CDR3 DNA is TGCGCCAGCCGGGACAGGGACTATGGCTACACCTTC. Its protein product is CASRDRDYGYTF.